This TCR beta chain stems from a study of response to subunit inactivated influenza vaccine. The germline CDR1 and CDR2 sequences are DFQATT and SNEGSKA (reference sequence). The trim removed 2 bases at V and 1 base at J, leaving 1 base unmatched. The CDR3 is 13 amino acids. TCRdb reprocessed the RT-PCR reads via MiXCR and lists one record per CDR3 protein. The sample carries roughly 500,000 distinct CDR3 sequences, 16% recorded once. The chain has TRBV20-1 and TRBJ1-1; 7 positions match TRBD1. The TCR comes from a man between 50 and 75 years old who received an inactivated influenza vaccine. The sequencing here drew on CD4+ T cells sorted from PBMCs, taken around 2 years after vaccination. Here the CDR3 DNA reads TGCAGTGCTAGAAACAGGGGGAACACTGAAGCTTTCTTT. Its translation: CSARNRGNTEAFF.